This TCR beta chain was recorded in a study of post-analysis software for immune sequencing data. About the study: Included courses were relapsing-remitting and secondary progressive multiple sclerosis; progressive-relapsing multiple sclerosis was also included.

Tagging with unique molecular identifiers was a feature of the TCR beta cDNA libraries. Input populations of roughly 0.95 to 10 million T cells gave rise to roughly 500,000 cDNA molecules. TCRdb called the PCR reads again in MiXCR, with one record for every CDR3 protein. The table shows 650,000 to 900,000 distinct CDR3 sequences, with just over 45% occurring only once. The CDR3 loop spans 17 amino acids. V trimming: 0 bases; J trimming: 0 bases; junction bases outside the gene matches: 8. Germline V gene lookup returns CDR1 SGHRS and CDR2 YFSETQ. With regard to this clonotype: Its antigen is unidentified.

Study-level points and caveats: Relative to controls, patients with multiple sclerosis showed significantly lower normalized Chao1 diversity. Five or six TRBV segments were significantly more frequent in patients than in controls. TRBV5-6, TRBV5-1 and TRBV20-1 were among these segments. Under the F measure, samples that were prepared in one batch clustered strongly together.

The specimen was blood. The rearrangement uses TRBV5-1 and TRBJ2-7, with 8 bases identical to TRBD1. The sequence derives from a girl aged 5 to 17 with multiple sclerosis. DNA for the CDR3: TGCGCCAGCAGCTTGGGACATAGACAGGGGTCCTCCTACGAGCAGTACTTC. Protein: CASSLGHRQGSSYEQYF.